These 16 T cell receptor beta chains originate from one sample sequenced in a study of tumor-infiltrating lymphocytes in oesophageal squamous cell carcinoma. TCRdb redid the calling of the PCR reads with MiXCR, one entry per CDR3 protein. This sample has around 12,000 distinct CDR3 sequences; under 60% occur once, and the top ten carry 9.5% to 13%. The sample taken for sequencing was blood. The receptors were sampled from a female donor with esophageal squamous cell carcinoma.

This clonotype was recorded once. The CDR3 reads CASSSGQPSYEQYF. CDR3 nucleotide sequence: TGTGCCAGCAGCTCAGGACAGCCTTCCTACGAGCAGTACTTC. V gene TRBV6-5 combines with J gene TRBJ2-5, with D perhaps matching TRBD1 (6 bases). The DNA end is a closer match to TRBJ2-7, so the J assignment may be wrong. Germline V CDR1 and CDR2: MNHEY, SVGAGI. CDR3 size: 14 residues.

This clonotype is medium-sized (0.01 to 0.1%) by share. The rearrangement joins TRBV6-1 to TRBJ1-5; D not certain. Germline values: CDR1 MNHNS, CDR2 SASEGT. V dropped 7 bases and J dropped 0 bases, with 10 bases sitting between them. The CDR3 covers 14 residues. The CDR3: CASNVGDSNQPQHF. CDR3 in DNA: TGTGCCAGCAACGTCGGCGATAGCAATCAGCCCCAGCATTTT.

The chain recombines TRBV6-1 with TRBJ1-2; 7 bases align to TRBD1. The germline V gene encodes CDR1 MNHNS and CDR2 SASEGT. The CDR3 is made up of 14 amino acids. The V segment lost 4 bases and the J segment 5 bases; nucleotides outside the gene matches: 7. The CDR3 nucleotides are TGTGCCAGCAGTGCCGACAGGGTCGCTTATGGCTACACCTTC. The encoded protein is CASSADRVAYGYTF.

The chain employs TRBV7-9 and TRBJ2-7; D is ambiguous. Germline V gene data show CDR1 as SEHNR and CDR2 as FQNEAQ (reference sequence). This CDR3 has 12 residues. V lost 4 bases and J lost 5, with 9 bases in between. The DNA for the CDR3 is TGTGCCAGCAGCTCCGACACCCACGAGCAGTACTTC. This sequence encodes CASSSDTHEQYF.

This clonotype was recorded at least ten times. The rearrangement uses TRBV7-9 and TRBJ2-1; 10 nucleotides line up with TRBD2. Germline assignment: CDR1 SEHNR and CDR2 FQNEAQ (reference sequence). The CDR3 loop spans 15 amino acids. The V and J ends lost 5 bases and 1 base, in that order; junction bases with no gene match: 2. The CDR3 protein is CASSRSGRSYNEQFF. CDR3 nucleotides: TGTGCCAGCAGCCGTAGCGGGAGGTCCTACAATGAGCAGTTCTTC.

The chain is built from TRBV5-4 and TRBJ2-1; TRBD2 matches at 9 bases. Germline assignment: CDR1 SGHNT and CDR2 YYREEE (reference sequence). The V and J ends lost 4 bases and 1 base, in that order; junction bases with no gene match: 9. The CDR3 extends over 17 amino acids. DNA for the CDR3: TGTGCCAGCAGCGTTCCGACTAGCGGTTTTTCCTACAATGAGCAGTTCTTC. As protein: CASSVPTSGFSYNEQFF.

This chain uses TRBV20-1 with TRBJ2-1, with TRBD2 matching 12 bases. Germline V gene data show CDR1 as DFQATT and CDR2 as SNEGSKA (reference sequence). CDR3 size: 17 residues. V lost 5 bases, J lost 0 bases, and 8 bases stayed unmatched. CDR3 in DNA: TGCAGTGCTCGCGGACTAGCGGGACTGAGCTCCTACAATGAGCAGTTCTTC. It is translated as CSARGLAGLSSYNEQFF.

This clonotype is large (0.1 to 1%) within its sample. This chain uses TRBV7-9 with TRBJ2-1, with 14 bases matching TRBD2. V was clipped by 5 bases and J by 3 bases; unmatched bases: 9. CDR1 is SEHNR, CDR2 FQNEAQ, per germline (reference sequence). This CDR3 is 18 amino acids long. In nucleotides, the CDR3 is TGTGCCAGCAGCCCCGGACTAGCGGGAGGCCTGCACTACAATGAGCAGTTCTTC. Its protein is CASSPGLAGGLHYNEQFF. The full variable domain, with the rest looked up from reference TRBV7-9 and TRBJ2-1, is DTGVSQNPRHKITKRGQNVTFRCDPISEHNRLYWYRQTLGQGPEFLTYFQNEAQLEKSRLLSDRFSAERPKGSFSTLEIQRTEQGDSAMYLCASSPGLAGGLHYNEQFFGPGTRLTVL.

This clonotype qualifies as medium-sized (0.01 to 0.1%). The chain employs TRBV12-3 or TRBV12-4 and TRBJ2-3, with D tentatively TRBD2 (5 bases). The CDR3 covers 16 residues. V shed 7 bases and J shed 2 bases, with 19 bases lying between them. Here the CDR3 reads CASTLSIGVPTDTQYF. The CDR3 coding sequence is TGTGCCAGCACCCTCTCGATCGGGGTCCCCACAGATACGCAGTATTTT.

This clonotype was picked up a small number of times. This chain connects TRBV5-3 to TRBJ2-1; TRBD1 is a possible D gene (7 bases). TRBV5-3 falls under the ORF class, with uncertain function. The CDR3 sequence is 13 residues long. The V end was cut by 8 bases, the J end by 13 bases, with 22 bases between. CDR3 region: CASSVGGGGTQFF. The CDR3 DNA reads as TGTGCCAGCAGCGTAGGAGGGGGCGGGACCCAGTTCTTC.

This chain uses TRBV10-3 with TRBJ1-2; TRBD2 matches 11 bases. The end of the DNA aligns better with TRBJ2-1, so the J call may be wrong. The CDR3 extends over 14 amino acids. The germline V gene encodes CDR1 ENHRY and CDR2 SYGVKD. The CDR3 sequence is CAISTGTSGKLQFF. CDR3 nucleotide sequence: TGTGCCATCAGTACCGGGACTAGCGGTAAGCTGCAGTTCTTC.

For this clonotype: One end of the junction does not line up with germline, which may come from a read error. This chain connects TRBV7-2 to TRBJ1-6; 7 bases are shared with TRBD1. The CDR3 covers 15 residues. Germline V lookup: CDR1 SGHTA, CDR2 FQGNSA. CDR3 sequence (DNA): TGTGCCAGCAGCTTAGGGCCAGGGGGTCCGGAGACCCAGTACTTT. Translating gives CASSLGPGGPETQYF. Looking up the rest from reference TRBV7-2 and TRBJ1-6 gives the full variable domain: GAGVSQSPSNKVTEKGKDVELRCDPISGHTALYWYRQSLGQGLEFLIYFQGNSAPDKSGLPSDRFSAERTGGSVSTLTIQRTQQEDSAVYLCASSLGPGGPETQYFGNGTRLTVT.

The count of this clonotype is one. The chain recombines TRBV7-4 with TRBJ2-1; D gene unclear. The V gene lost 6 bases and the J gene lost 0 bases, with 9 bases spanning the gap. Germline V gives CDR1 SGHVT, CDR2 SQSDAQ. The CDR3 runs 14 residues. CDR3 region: CASSPTASYNEQFF. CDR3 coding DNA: TGTGCCAGCAGTCCTACTGCCTCCTACAATGAGCAGTTCTTC.

CDR3 coding DNA: TGTGCCAGCGCTGCAGGGGGCTTTCGTGAAAAACTGTTTTTT. Its protein product is CASAAGGFREKLFF. The rearrangement joins TRBV28 to TRBJ1-4, with 8 positions matching TRBD1. Germline V gives CDR1 MDHEN, CDR2 SYDVKM. V was pared by 8 bases and J by 7 bases, with 9 bases of the junction left unmatched. The CDR3 runs to 14 residues.

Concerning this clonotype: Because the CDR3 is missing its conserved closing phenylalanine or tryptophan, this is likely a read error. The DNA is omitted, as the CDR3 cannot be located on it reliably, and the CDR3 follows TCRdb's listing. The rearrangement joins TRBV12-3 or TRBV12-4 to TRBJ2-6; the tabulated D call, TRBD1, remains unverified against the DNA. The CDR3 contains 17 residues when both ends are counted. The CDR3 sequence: CASSLTSGGQETQYFGA.

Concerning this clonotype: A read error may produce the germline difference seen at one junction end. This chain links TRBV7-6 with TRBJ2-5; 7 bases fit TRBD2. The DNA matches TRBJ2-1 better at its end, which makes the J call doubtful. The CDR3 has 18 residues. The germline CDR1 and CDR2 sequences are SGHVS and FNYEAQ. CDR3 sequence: CASSLAGSRLTSYNEQFF. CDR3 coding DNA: TGTGCTAGCAGCTTAGCGGGCAGCCGATTAACGAGCTACAATGAGCAGTTCTTC.